These 23 T cell receptor beta chains originate from one sample sequenced in a study of radiation and T cells in renal cell carcinoma. Described time point: blood 2 weeks post-SBRT. Treatment noted: 15 Gy SBRT to primary tumor, nephrectomy 4 weeks later. TCRdb keeps only in-frame clones here, not all; method: immunoSEQ multiplex PCR. The sample lists over 60,000 clones, around three quarters occurring once. The sample was blood, taken from a patient whose treatment included radiotherapy and nephrectomy. Receptors were obtained from a man aged 55 to 69 with renal cell carcinoma.

The chain carries TRBV6-1 and TRBJ2-1; TRBD2 matches at 8 bases. This CDR3 has 15 residues. Germline-derived CDR1 and CDR2 are MNHNS and SASEGT. The J segment lost 8 bases and the V segment lost 2 bases, leaving 8 bases of the junction unmatched. In nucleotides, the CDR3 is TGTGCCAGCAGTGAATCGCCGGGACTAGGTTATGAGCAGTTCTTC. Its protein is CASSESPGLGYEQFF.

V usage is TRBV28 and J usage is TRBJ1-2; possible D gene TRBD1, 6 bases. This CDR3 is 14 amino acids long. Germline V gene lookup returns CDR1 MDHEN and CDR2 SYDVKM. The ends were cut back, 6 bases at V and 0 bases at J, with 11 bases in the middle. In nucleotides, the CDR3 is TGTGCCAGCAGAGGGGGGGCTGCTAACTATGGCTACACCTTC. Translated: CASRGGAANYGYTF.

The chain joins TRBV6-5 to TRBJ2-7; either TRBD1 or TRBD2 may supply D (7 bases each). V dropped 6 bases and J dropped 6 bases, with 15 bases sitting between them. CDR3 size: 13 residues. Germline V lookup: CDR1 MNHEY, CDR2 SVGAGI. Written as DNA, the CDR3 is TGTGCCAGCAGCCACAGGGGAGGGGGCGAGCAGTACGTC. As protein: CASSHRGGGEQYV.

This clone was detected only once. The rearrangement links TRBV4-2 to TRBJ2-2, with TRBD2 identical over 10 bases. Germline CDR1 and CDR2: LGHNA and YNFKEQ. Trimming took 6 bases from V and 6 from J; bases not matched to a gene: 7. The length of the CDR3 is 15 residues. CDR3: CASRSSGSSAGELFF. In DNA, the CDR3 is TGTGCCAGCAGGTCTAGCGGGAGTTCCGCCGGGGAGCTGTTTTTT.

The rearrangement links TRBV12-5 to TRBJ2-7; tentatively, D is TRBD1 (6 bases). The CDR3 covers 13 residues. Germline assignment: CDR1 LGHNT and CDR2 FRNRAP. Trimming took off 7 bases at V and 4 bases at J, with 14 bases between the two ends. The DNA for the CDR3 is TGTGCTAGTGCCCAGGACAGTGGTTACGAGCAGTACTTC. It specifies CASAQDSGYEQYF.

This clone has a single count. The chain employs TRBV5-1 and TRBJ1-1; D gene ambiguous. Germline V gene data show CDR1 as SGHRS and CDR2 as YFSETQ. With 0 bases removed from V and 4 bases from J, the gap between germline ends came to 10 bases. The CDR3 length is 14 residues. CDR3 in amino acids: CASSLDIFGTEAFF. The CDR3 bases are TGCGCCAGCAGCTTGGATATCTTTGGCACTGAAGCTTTCTTT.

The chain is built from TRBV12-5 and TRBJ2-5, with 7 bases aligning to TRBD2. The germline V gene encodes CDR1 LGHNT and CDR2 FRNRAP. The CDR3 loop spans 15 amino acids. Losses at the gene ends were 0 bases for V and 5 bases for J; bases not matched to a gene: 6. The CDR3 coding sequence is TGTGCTAGTGGTTTGGTAGCGGGGTTCGGTGAGACCCAGTACTTC. It codes for CASGLVAGFGETQYF.

The V call is TRBV30, the J call TRBJ1-6; maybe TRBD1 (6 bases). The CDR3 spans 15 residues. Germline V gene data show CDR1 as GTSNPN and CDR2 as SVGIG (reference sequence). Trimming removed 1 base from V and 4 bases from J, with 11 bases in between. Here the CDR3 reads CAWSATGRYNSPLHF. The CDR3 nucleotides are TGTGCCTGGAGTGCTACAGGGCGATATAATTCACCCCTCCACTTT.

The chain is built from TRBV7-2 and TRBJ1-1; no clear D gene. The ends were cut back, 1 base at V and 4 bases at J, with 13 bases in the middle. The CDR3 extends over 15 amino acids. The germline CDR1 and CDR2 sequences are SGHTA and FQGNSA. CDR3 sequence reads: CASSLGITALTEAFF. DNA of the CDR3: TGTGCCAGCAGCTTAGGAATCACTGCCCTCACTGAAGCTTTCTTT. The full variable domain, completed using reference TRBV7-2 and TRBJ1-1, is GAGVSQSPSNKVTEKGKDVELRCDPISGHTALYWYRQSLGQGLEFLIYFQGNSAPDKSGLPSDRFSAERTGGSVSTLTIQRTQQEDSAVYLCASSLGITALTEAFFGQGTRLTVV.

The rearrangement links TRBV5-1 to TRBJ2-7; D ambiguous. Per germline, CDR1 SGHRS and CDR2 YFSETQ. V lost 0 bases, J lost 2 bases, and 9 bases lay in between. The CDR3 has 14 amino acids. The CDR3 DNA is TGCGCCAGCAGCTTGGAGCAGGTCCCCTACGAGCAGTACTTC. This translates into CASSLEQVPYEQYF. The full variable domain, rest sourced from reference TRBV5-1 and TRBJ2-7, is KAGVTQTPRYLIKTRGQQVTLSCSPISGHRSVSWYQQTPGQGLQFLFEYFSETQRNKGNFPGRFSGRQFSNSRSEMNVSTLELGDSALYLCASSLEQVPYEQYFGPGTRLTVT.

This clone was seen a handful of times. The chain is built from TRBV7-2 and TRBJ2-7, with D perhaps being TRBD1 or TRBD2 (5 bases each). The CDR3 has 16 amino acids. Trimming shortened V by 0 bases and J by 3 bases, and 15 bases separated the two germline ends. From germline, CDR1 is SGHTA and CDR2 FQGNSA. The CDR3 reads CASSLAGEIRGYEQYF. CDR3 nucleotide sequence: TGTGCCAGCAGCTTAGCGGGGGAGATCCGGGGCTACGAGCAGTACTTC.

V is TRBV6-1 and J is TRBJ2-7; perhaps TRBD1 as D (5 bases). V was pared by 5 bases and J by 3 bases, with 8 bases between. The CDR3 spans 12 residues. Germline CDR1 MNHNS, CDR2 SASEGT. The CDR3: CASSTQGYEQYF. In DNA form, the CDR3 reads TGTGCCAGCAGTACTCAGGGCTACGAGCAGTACTTC.

This clone was counted once. This rearrangement joins TRBV5-1 to TRBJ2-1; 11 bases fit TRBD2. Losses at the gene ends were 4 bases for V and 5 bases for J; bases not matched to a gene: 8. The CDR3 contains 16 residues. The germline V gene encodes CDR1 SGHRS and CDR2 YFSETQ. The CDR3 nucleotides read TGCGCCAGCAGCGGCGGACTAGCGGGCGACAACAATGAGCAGTTCTTC. This sequence encodes CASSGGLAGDNNEQFF.

The rearrangement links TRBV30 to TRBJ1-2; TRBD1 matches at 7 bases. Germline V gene sequence: CDR1 GTSNPN, CDR2 SVGIG (reference sequence). The CDR3 loop spans 13 amino acids. The V segment lost 7 bases and the J segment 0 bases; nucleotides outside the gene matches: 5. This CDR3 reads CASDRRANYGYTF. The CDR3 nucleotides are TGTGCCTCGGACAGGAGAGCTAACTATGGCTACACCTTC.

V gene TRBV7-9 combines with J gene TRBJ1-2, with D unclear. V was cut by 5 bases and J by 5 bases, with 12 bases left in between. The V gene's germline CDR1 is SEHNR and CDR2 FQNEAQ (reference sequence). This CDR3 region has 13 residues. The CDR3: CASSGVLAYGYTF. The CDR3 DNA is TGTGCCAGCAGCGGGGTCTTGGCGTATGGCTACACCTTC.

This clone was counted only a few times. This specimen includes other DNA sequences encoding the same CDR3. The V and J genes are TRBV18 and TRBJ1-3; no clear D. V lost 2 bases and J 3 bases, leaving 11 bases between the germline ends. Germline CDR1 is KGHSH and CDR2 is LQKENI. The CDR3 consists of 15 residues. The CDR3 is CASSPNALSGNTIYF. The DNA of the CDR3 is TGTGCCAGCTCACCAAACGCCTTAAGTGGAAACACCATATATTTT.

The chain has TRBV5-1 and TRBJ1-2, with 9 nucleotides matching TRBD1. The germline V gene encodes CDR1 SGHRS and CDR2 YFSETQ. With V trimmed by 4 bases and J by 5 bases, 9 bases remained unmatched. CDR3 size: 15 residues. CDR3 region: CASSARDREGYGYTF. Written as DNA, the CDR3 is TGCGCCAGCAGCGCCCGGGACAGGGAGGGGTATGGCTACACCTTC.

The gene calls are TRBV7-2 and TRBJ2-3; the match to TRBD1 covers 8 bases. This CDR3 has 16 amino acids. Looked up from germline, CDR1 is SGHTA and CDR2 is FQGNSA. J gave up 3 bases and V 3 bases, and 8 bases lay outside the gene matches. The CDR3 region has the DNA TGTGCCAGCAGCTTTCCCACAGGGGGAGTGACAGATACGCAGTATTTT. It yields the protein CASSFPTGGVTDTQYF.

This chain connects TRBV30 to TRBJ2-7; 7 nucleotides match TRBD1. Per the germline V gene, CDR1 is GTSNPN and CDR2 is SVGIG (reference sequence). V trimming: 0 bases; J trimming: 1 base; junction bases outside the gene matches: 6. This CDR3 is 15 amino acids long. The DNA of the CDR3 is TGTGCCTGGAGTGTAGGGACAGACGCTTCCTACGAGCAGTACTTC. Protein sequence: CAWSVGTDASYEQYF.

The V and J genes are TRBV18 and TRBJ2-3; a weak D match, TRBD2 (6 bases). Trimming took 5 bases from V and 5 from J, leaving 14 bases between them. CDR3 length: 14 residues. Germline V gene sequence: CDR1 KGHSH, CDR2 LQKENI. Here the CDR3 DNA reads TGTGCCAGCTCATATAGTGCGGGGAGAGATACGCAGTATTTT. Amino acids: CASSYSAGRDTQYF.

This clone has a handful of counts. The J gene is TRBJ1-1, the V gene TRBV19; possibly TRBD1 for D (6 bases). The germline V and J ends were trimmed by 6 bases and 6 bases, with 11 bases remaining between them. There are 12 residues in the CDR3. Germline V gives CDR1 LNHDA, CDR2 SQIVND (reference sequence). In DNA, the CDR3 is TGTGCCAGTAGGCTAGGGGGGGCTGAAGCTTTCTTT. Its translation: CASRLGGAEAFF.

The chain couples TRBV6-6 to TRBJ2-5, with TRBD2 matching over 13 bases. CDR1 is MNHNY and CDR2 is SVGAGI in the germline V gene (reference sequence). The junction had 2 bases not matched to a gene; V was cut back by 1 base and J by 3 bases. This CDR3 is built from 16 residues. The CDR3 bases are TGTGCCAGCAGTTACTTCGGGACTAGCGGGGAAGAGACCCAGTACTTC. This codes for CASSYFGTSGEETQYF.

The CDR3 loop is CASSVGVPAKSGNTIYF. For the CDR3, the DNA is TGTGCCAGCAGCGTAGGGGTCCCTGCGAAGTCTGGAAACACCATATATTTT. This sequence joins TRBV9 and TRBJ1-3; D remains ambiguous. Germline V gene lookup returns CDR1 SGDLS and CDR2 YYNGEE. The CDR3 covers 17 residues. The ends were cut back, 0 bases at V and 1 base at J, with 14 bases in the middle.